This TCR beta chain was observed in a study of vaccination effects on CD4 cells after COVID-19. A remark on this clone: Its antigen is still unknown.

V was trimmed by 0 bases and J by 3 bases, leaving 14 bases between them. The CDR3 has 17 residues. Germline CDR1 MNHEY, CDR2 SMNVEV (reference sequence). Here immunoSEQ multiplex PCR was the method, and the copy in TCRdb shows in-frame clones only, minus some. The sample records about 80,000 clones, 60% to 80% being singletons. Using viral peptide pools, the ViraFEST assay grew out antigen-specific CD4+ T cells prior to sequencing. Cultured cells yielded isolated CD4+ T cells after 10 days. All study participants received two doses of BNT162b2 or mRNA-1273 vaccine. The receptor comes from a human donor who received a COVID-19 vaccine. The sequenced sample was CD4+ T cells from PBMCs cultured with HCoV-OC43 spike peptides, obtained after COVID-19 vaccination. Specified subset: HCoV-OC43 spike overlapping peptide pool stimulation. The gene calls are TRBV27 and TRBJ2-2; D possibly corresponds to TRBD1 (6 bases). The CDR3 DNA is TGTGCCAGCAGTTTATCGCCAGGGGAAGGATACACCGGGGAGCTGTTTTTT. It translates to CASSLSPGEGYTGELFF.